What follows describes a single T cell receptor (beta chain). This clone was detected only once. Which antigen it targets is not known. Base qualities are missing; no much larger clone stands one base away. This sample is part of a study of blood T cell repertoires in COVID-19 (dated by TCRdb to the early 2020s). Broadly, across the study: Samples covering the acute and convalescent phases of COVID-19 were provided by collaborators in the United States, Italy and Spain. The material from the prospective study consisted of cDNA or gDNA derived from T cells, B-cell-depleted T cells, or PBMCs. Deeply sampled blood TCRbeta repertoires from subjects exposed to, actively infected with, or recovered from COVID-19 were included in the dataset. A freely available public database, intended as a resource for researchers studying the immune response to SARS-CoV-2, is where the repertoires were released. The samples were drawn from two sources: the first 160 participants of the ongoing ImmuneRACE study, and about 1,300 subjects contributed by 6 global collaborators. The sample metadata nearly always contained a de-identified subject ID, COVID-19 status, age in years and sex. Where HLA class I and class II types were available, the types were taken from metadata supplied by the sample provider, not from assay-based typing. General study outcomes and caveats: How much clinical and demographic metadata was included differed by source and by participant, and the metadata was provided uncurated.

The CDR3 measures 11 amino acids from cysteine to phenylalanine. Only CDR3 DNA remains: 33 bases, in frame from the first base. Trimming costs V 6 bases and J 7 bases, and their ends lie 9 bases apart. CDR1 MDHEN and CDR2 SYDVKM are derived from the germline V gene. TCRbeta CDR3 regions were amplified from genomic DNA using the immunoSEQ Assay, a bias-controlled multiplex PCR. Per the source publication's procedure: The number of nucleated cells in each sample was estimated by amplification of reference gene primers within the assay. To quantify the absolute abundance of each unique TCRbeta CDR3 rearrangement, sequence reads were collapsed and filtered. For each sample, productive Simpson clonality was calculated by taking the square root of Simpson's diversity index across productive rearrangements. TCRdb limited this immuneACCESS table to in-frame rearrangements with V and J called. A share of clones is missing; checked studies link under half to unresolved V genes, and the rest is unexplained. The DNA gave D and trimming, while V, J and clone size come from that table. The sample profile shows roughly 140,000 clones; 70% to 85% of them were found once. Approximately 9% of the sample goes to the ten largest clones.

Collaborating institutions collected whole blood in K2EDTA tubes following their own protocols. For TCRbeta analysis, collaborators shipped samples as frozen whole blood, isolated PBMCs, or DNA extracted from either of those sample types. The sequence derives from a woman over 75 in a cohort sampled during active or convalescent COVID-19. The rearranged chain carries TRBV28 and TRBJ1-2; TRBD1 is a possible D gene, resting on 5 matching bases. The sample comprised peripheral blood. The encoded CDR3 is CASSVGGGYTF. Read as DNA, the sequence is TGTGCCAGCAGCGTGGGGGGTGGCTACACCTTC.